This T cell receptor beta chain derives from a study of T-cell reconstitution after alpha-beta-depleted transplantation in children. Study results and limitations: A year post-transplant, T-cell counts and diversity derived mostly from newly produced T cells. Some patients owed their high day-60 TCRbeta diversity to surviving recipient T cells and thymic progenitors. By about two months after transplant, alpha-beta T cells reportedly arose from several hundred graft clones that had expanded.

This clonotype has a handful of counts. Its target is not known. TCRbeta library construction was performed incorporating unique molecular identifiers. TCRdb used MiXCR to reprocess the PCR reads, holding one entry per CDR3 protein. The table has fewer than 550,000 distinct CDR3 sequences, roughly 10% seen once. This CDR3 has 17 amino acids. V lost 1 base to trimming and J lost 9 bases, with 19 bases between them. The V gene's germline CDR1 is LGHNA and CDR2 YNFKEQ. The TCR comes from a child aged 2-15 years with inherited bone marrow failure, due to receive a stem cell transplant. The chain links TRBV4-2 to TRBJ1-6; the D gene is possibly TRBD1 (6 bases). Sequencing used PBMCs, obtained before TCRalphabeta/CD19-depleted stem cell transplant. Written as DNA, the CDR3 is TGTGCCAGCAGCCAAGGCCCCGCCGCGGGGGCGCGTTCACCCCTCCACTTT. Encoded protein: CASSQGPAAGARSPLHF.